This TCR beta chain was found in a study of shared clonotypes between healthy human individuals. The CDR3 is made up of 18 amino acids. Between the trimmed V and J ends, which lost 4 bases and 0 bases, there was a span of 21 bases. CDR1 is KGHSH, CDR2 LQKENI, per germline. Produced via immunoSEQ multiplex PCR; TCRdb's table is partial and in-frame only. The repertoire includes approximately 2.3 million clones, 85% to 95% of them detected once, and approximately 0.4% sits in the top ten. Sequenced material: naive CD4+ T cells from PBMCs. The sample's subset: CD45RA+ positively selected. The source of this sequence is a man in his late teens or twenties in good health. Some clones in this sample may be carry-over from other donors' samples. V gene TRBV18 combines with J gene TRBJ1-1; possibly TRBD1 for D (5 bases). The CDR3 reads CASSQIAGTEGMNTEAFF. The CDR3 DNA sequence: TGTGCCAGCTCACAAATTGCGGGGACGGAGGGGATGAACACTGAAGCTTTCTTT.